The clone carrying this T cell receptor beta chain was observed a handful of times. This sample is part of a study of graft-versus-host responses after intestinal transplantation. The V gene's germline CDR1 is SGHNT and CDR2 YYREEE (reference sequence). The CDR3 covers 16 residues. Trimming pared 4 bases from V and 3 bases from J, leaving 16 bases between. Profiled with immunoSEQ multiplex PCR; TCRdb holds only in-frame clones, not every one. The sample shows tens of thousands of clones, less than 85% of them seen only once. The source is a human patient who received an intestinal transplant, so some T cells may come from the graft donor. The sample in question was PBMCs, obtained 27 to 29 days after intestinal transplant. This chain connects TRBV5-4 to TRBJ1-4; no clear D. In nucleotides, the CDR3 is TGTGCCAGCAGCCTGTATGCGGGTCTAGCTAATGAAAAACTGTTTTTT. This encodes CASSLYAGLANEKLFF.